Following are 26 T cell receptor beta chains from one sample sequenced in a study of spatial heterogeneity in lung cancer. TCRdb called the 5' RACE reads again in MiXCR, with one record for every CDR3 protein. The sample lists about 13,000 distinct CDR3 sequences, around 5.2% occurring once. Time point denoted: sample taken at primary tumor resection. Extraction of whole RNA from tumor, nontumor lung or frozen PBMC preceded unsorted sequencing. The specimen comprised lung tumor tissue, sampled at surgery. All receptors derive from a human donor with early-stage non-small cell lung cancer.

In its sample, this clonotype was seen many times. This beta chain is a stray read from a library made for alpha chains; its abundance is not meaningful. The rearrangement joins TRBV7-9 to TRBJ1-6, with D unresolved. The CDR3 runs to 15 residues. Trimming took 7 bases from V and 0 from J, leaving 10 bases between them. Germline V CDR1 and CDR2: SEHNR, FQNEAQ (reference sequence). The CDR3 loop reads CASTPSGSYNSPLHF. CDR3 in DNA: TGTGCCAGCACCCCCTCTGGCTCCTATAATTCACCCCTCCACTTT.

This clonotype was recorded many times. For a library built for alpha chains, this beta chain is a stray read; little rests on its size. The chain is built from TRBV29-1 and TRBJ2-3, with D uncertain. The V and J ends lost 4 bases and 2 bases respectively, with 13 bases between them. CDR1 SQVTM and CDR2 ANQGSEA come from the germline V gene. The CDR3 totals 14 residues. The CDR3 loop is CSVGPRLTTDTQYF. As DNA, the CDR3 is TGCAGCGTTGGACCGCGACTTACCACAGATACGCAGTATTTT.

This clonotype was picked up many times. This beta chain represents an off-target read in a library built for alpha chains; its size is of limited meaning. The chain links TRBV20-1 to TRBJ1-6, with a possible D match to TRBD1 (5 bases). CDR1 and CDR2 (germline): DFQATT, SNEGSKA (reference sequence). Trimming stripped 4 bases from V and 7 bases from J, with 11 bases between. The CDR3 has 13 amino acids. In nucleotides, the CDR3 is TGCAGTGCTAAAGGGGATGGGAATTCACCCCTCCACTTT. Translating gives CSAKGDGNSPLHF.

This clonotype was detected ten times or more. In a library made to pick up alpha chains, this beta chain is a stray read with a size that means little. The CDR3 coding sequence is TGCAGTGCTAATTACAGGGGGACGAGCACTGAAGCTTTCTTT. This sequence encodes CSANYRGTSTEAFF. V is TRBV20-1 and J is TRBJ1-1, with 8 positions matching TRBD1. Germline V lookup: CDR1 DFQATT, CDR2 SNEGSKA (reference sequence). The ends lost 4 bases at V and 4 bases at J; junction bases unmatched: 8. The CDR3 has 14 amino acids.

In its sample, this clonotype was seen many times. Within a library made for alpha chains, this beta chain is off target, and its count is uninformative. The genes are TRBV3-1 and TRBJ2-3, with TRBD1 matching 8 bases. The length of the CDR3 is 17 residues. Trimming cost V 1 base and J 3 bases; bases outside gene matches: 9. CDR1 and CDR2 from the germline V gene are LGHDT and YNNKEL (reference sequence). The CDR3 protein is CASSQAWAGGFTDTQYF. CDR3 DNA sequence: TGTGCCAGCAGCCAAGCTTGGGCAGGGGGCTTTACAGATACGCAGTATTTT.

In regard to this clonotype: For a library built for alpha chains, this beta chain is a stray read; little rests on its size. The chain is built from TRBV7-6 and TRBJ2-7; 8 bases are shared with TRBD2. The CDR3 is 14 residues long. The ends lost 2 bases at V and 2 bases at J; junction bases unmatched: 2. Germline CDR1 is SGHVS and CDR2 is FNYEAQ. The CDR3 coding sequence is TGTGCCAGCAGCTTAAAAGCGGGGGCCTACGAGCAGTACTTC. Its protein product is CASSLKAGAYEQYF.

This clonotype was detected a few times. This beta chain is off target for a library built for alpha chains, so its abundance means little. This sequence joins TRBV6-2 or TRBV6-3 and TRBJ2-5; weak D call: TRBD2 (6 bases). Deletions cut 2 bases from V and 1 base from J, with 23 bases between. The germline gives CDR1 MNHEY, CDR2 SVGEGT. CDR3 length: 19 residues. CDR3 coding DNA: TGTGCCAGCAGTTACCCCCTCCGGGGAGGAGCACAAGCCCAAGAGACCCAGTACTTC. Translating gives CASSYPLRGGAQAQETQYF.

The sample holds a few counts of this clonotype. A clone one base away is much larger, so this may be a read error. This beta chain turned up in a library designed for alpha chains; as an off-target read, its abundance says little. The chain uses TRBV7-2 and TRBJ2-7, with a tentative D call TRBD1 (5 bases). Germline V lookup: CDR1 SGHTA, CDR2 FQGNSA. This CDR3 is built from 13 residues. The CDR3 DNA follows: TGTGCCGGCAGCATGACAGAGTCCTACGAGCAGTACTTC. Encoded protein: CAGSMTESYEQYF. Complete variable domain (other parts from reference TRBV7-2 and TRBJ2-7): GAGVSQSPSNKVTEKGKDVELRCDPISGHTALYWYRQSLGQGLEFLIYFQGNSAPDKSGLPSDRFSAERTGGSVSTLTIQRTQQEDSAVYLCAGSMTESYEQYFGPGTRLTVT.

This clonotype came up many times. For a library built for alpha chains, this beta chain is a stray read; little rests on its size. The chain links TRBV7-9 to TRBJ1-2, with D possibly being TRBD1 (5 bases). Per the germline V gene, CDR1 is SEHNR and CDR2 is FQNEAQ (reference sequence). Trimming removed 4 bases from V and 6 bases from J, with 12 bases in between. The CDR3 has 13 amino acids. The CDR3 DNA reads TGTGCCAGCAGCTCTTCAGGGCTTGATGGCTACACCTTC. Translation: CASSSSGLDGYTF.

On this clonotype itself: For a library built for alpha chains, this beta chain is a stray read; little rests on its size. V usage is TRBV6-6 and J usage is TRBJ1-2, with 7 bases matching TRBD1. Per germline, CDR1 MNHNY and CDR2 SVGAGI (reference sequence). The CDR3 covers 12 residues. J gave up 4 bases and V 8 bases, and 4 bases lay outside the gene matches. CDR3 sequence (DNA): TGTGCCAGCGGGGGACAGTCCTATGGCTACACCTTC. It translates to CASGGQSYGYTF.

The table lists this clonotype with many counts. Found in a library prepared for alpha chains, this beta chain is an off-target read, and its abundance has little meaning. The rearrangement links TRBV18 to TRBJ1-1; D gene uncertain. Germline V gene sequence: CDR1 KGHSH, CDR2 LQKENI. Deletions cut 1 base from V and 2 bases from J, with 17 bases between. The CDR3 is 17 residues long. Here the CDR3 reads CASSPLSTPEPNTEAFF. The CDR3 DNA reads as TGTGCCAGCTCACCACTTTCTACACCGGAGCCCAACACTGAAGCTTTCTTT.

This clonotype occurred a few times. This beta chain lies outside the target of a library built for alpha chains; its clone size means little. The chain's CDR3 is CASSLGPTSSDTQYF. The CDR3 nucleotides read TGCGCCAGCAGCTTGGGGCCCACTAGCTCAGATACGCAGTATTTT. The J gene is TRBJ2-3, the V gene TRBV5-1; the D gene is possibly TRBD2 (6 bases). This CDR3 has 15 amino acids. Between the trimmed V and J ends, which lost 0 bases and 4 bases, there was a span of 12 bases. Looked up from germline, CDR1 is SGHRS and CDR2 is YFSETQ.

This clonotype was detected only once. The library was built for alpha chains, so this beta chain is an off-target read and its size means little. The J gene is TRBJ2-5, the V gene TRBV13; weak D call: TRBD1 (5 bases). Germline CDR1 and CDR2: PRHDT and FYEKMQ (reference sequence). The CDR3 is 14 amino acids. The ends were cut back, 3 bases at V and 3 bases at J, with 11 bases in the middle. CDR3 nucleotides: TGTGCCAGCAGCTTTCTGTCAGGGAAAGAGACCCAGTACTTC. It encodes CASSFLSGKETQYF.

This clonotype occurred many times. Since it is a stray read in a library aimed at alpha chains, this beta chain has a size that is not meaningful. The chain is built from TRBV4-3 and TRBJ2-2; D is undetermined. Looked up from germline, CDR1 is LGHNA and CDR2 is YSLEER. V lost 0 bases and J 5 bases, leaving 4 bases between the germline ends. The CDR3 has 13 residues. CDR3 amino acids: CASSQERTGELFF. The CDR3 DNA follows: TGCGCCAGCAGCCAAGAACGGACCGGGGAGCTGTTTTTT.

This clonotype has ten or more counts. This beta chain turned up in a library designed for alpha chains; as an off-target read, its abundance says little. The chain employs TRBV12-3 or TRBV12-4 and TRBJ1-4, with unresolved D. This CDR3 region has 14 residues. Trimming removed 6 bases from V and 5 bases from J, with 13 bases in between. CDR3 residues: CASSHKRGNEKLFF. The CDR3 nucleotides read TGTGCCAGCAGCCATAAACGGGGAAATGAAAAACTGTTTTTT.

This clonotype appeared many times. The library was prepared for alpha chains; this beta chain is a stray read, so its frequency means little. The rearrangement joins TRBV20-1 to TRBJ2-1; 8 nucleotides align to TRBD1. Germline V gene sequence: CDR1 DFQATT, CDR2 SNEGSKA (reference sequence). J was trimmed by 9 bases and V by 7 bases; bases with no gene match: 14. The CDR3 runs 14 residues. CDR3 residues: CSGKKDRVYGEQFF. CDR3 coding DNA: TGCAGTGGGAAAAAGGACAGGGTTTACGGTGAGCAGTTCTTC.

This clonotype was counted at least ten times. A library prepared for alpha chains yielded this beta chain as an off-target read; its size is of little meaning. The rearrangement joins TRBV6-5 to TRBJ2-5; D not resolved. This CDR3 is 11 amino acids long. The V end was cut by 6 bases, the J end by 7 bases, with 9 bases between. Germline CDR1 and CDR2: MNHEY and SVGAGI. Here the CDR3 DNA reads TGTGCCAGCAGGCACCATTGGACCCAGTACTTC. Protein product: CASRHHWTQYF.

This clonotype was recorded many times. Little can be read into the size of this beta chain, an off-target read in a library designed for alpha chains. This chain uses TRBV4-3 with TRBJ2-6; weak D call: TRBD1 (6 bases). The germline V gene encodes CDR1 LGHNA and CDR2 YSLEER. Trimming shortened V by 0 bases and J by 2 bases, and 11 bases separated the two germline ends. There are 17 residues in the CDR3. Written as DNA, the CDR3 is TGCGCCAGCAGCCAAGATAAACAGGGTGCTGGGGCCAACGTCCTGACTTTC. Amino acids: CASSQDKQGAGANVLTF.

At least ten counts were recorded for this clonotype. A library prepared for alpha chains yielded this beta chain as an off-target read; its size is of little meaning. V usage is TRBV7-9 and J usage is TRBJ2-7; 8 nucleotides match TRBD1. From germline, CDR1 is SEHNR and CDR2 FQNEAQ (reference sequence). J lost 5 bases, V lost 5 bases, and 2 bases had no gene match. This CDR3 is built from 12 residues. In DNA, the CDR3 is TGTGCCAGCAGCCAGACAGGGGACGAGCAGTACGTC. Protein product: CASSQTGDEQYV.

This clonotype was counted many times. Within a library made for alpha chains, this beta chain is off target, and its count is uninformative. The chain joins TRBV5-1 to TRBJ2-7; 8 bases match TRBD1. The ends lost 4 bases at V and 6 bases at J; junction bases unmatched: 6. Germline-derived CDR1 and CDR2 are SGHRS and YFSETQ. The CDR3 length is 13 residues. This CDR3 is CASSPGQGSEQYV. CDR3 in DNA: TGCGCCAGCAGCCCCGGACAGGGAAGCGAGCAGTACGTC.

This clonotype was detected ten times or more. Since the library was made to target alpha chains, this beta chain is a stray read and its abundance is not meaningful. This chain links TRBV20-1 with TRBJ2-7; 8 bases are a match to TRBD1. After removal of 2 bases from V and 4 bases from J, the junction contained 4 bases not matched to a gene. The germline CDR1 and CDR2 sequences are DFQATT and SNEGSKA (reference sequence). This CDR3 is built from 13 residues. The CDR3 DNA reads TGCAGTGCTAGAAGGACAGGGATTTACGAGCAGTACTTC. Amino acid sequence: CSARRTGIYEQYF.

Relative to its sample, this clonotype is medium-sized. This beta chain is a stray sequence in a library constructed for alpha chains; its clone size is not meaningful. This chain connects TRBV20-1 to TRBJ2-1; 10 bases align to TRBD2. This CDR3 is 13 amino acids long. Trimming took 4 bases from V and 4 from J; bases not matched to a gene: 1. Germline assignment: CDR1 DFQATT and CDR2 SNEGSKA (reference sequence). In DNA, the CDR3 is TGCAGTGCTAAGGGACTAGCGTACAATGAGCAGTTCTTC. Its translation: CSAKGLAYNEQFF.

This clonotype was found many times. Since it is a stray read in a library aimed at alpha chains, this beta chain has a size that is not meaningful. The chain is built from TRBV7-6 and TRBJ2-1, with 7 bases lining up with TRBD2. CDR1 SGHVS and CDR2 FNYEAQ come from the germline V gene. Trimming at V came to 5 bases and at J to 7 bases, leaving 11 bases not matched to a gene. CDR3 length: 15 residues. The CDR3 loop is CASSPLGGVTNEQFF. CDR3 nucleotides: TGTGCCAGCAGCCCCCTGGGGGGGGTTACAAATGAGCAGTTCTTC.

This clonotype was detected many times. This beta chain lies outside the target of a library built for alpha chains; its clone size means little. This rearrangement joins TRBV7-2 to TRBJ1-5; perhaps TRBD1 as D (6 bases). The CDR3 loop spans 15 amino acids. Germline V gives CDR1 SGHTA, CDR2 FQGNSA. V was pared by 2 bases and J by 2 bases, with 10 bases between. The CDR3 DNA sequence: TGTGCCAGCAGCTTATTCAGGACAGGCAATCAGCCCCAGCATTTT. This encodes CASSLFRTGNQPQHF. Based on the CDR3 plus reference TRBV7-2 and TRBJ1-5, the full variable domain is GAGVSQSPSNKVTEKGKDVELRCDPISGHTALYWYRQSLGQGLEFLIYFQGNSAPDKSGLPSDRFSAERTGGSVSTLTIQRTQQEDSAVYLCASSLFRTGNQPQHFGDGTRLSIL.

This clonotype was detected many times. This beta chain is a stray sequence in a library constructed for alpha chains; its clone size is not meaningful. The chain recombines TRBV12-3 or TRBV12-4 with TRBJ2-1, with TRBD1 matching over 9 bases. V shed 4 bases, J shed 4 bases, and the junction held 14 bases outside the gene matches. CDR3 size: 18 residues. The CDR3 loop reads CASSSTPGTGLGYNEQFF. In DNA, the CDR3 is TGTGCCAGCAGTTCCACCCCCGGGACAGGGCTAGGGTACAATGAGCAGTTCTTC.

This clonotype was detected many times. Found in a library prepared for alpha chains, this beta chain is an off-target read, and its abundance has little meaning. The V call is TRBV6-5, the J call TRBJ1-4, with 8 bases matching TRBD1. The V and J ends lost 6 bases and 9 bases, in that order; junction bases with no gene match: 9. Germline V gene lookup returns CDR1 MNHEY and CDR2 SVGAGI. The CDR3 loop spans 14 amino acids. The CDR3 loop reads CASSTGQGAKKLFF. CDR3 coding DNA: TGTGCCAGCAGCACGGGGCAGGGGGCAAAAAAACTGTTTTTT.